The 32 T cell receptor beta chains presented below share a single source sample, sequenced in a study of shared clonotypes between healthy human individuals. In the naive CD8 group, cells lacked CD45RO and were positively selected for CCR7, so terminally differentiated effector memory CD45RA+ cells were left out. Method: immunoSEQ multiplex PCR; TCRdb's copy keeps in-frame clones and lacks some. The top ten hold approximately 0.2% of the sample, which has 800,000 or so clones, 96% seen once. Sequenced sample: naive CD8+ T cells sorted from blood. These receptors came from a man under 40 in good health.

The chain combines TRBV7-8 with TRBJ2-3; 8 bases fit TRBD1. Trimming at V came to 1 base and at J to 6 bases, leaving 12 bases not matched to a gene. The germline gives CDR1 SGHVS, CDR2 FQNEAQ. The length of the CDR3 is 17 residues. The CDR3 loop reads CASSLGRTGRWSDTQYF. DNA for the CDR3: TGTGCCAGCAGCTTAGGACGGACAGGGCGCTGGTCGGATACGCAGTATTTT.

The rearrangement uses TRBV4-1 and TRBJ1-2; a possible D gene is TRBD1 (6 bases). Germline V lookup: CDR1 MGHRA, CDR2 YSYEKL. V lost 5 bases and J lost 8, with 21 bases in between. The CDR3 covers 15 residues. The CDR3, as DNA: TGCGCCAGCAGCACCAACAGGGTGTCTCTGGGAGGCTACACCTTC. It codes for CASSTNRVSLGGYTF.

The genes are TRBV28 and TRBJ1-1, with D perhaps TRBD1 (5 bases). The CDR3 spans 16 residues. CDR1 and CDR2 from the germline V gene are MDHEN and SYDVKM. V was clipped by 10 bases and J by 1 base, with 22 bases between them. The CDR3 sequence: CAILTYGALANTEAFF. DNA for the CDR3: TGTGCCATTTTAACCTACGGGGCCCTTGCGAACACTGAAGCTTTCTTT.

V is TRBV11-2 and J is TRBJ2-7, with TRBD1 matching 8 bases. Germline V gene sequence: CDR1 SGHAT, CDR2 FQNNGV. The V gene end was trimmed by 4 bases and the J gene end by 3 bases; junction bases not matched to a gene: 2. The CDR3 extends over 13 amino acids. The CDR3 sequence: CASSYGQGYEQYF. CDR3 bases: TGTGCCAGCAGCTACGGACAGGGCTACGAGCAGTACTTC.

The rearrangement uses TRBV4-3 and TRBJ2-7; 8 bases are shared with TRBD2. The CDR3 covers 16 residues. V lost 0 bases and J lost 2; bases outside the gene matches: 6. Germline CDR1 and CDR2: LGHNA and YSLEER. CDR3 bases: TGCGCCAGCAGCCAAGATTCGGGGGGGGCTCCCTACGAGCAGTACTTC. Its protein product is CASSQDSGGAPYEQYF.

The chain is built from TRBV18 and TRBJ2-7; 9 bases match TRBD1. This CDR3 has 15 residues. Germline V gene lookup returns CDR1 KGHSH and CDR2 LQKENI. Trimming took 2 bases from V and 4 from J; bases not matched to a gene: 6. The CDR3 nucleotides read TGTGCCAGCTCACCAGTGACAGGGGGAAGTTACGAGCAGTACTTC. It is translated as CASSPVTGGSYEQYF.

This rearrangement joins TRBV28 to TRBJ1-4; the match to TRBD1 covers 7 bases. The CDR3 runs to 17 residues. Germline trimming cut 5 bases from V and 1 base from J; bases unmatched to any gene: 10. CDR1 is MDHEN, CDR2 SYDVKM, per germline. The CDR3 sequence is CASSLDAPGGTNEKLFF. The DNA of the CDR3 is TGTGCCAGCAGTCTGGATGCCCCAGGGGGAACTAATGAAAAACTGTTTTTT.

The chain carries TRBV6-6 and TRBJ2-7; 11 nucleotides match TRBD2. V lost 6 bases, J lost 4 bases, and 11 bases stayed unmatched. CDR3 size: 16 residues. The germline V gene has CDR1 MNHNY and CDR2 SVGAGI (reference sequence). The CDR3 protein is CASSLGTSGSGYEQYF. DNA of the CDR3: TGTGCCAGCAGCCTAGGTACTAGCGGGAGTGGATACGAGCAGTACTTC.

The chain is built from TRBV11-2 and TRBJ2-1; TRBD2 aligns across 10 bases. The CDR3 spans 19 residues. V dropped 1 base and J dropped 1; count of bases not matched to a gene: 10. From germline, CDR1 is SGHAT and CDR2 FQNNGV. CDR3 DNA sequence: TGTGCCAGCAGCTTAGTAGGAAAACCGGGACTAGCGTCCTACAATGAGCAGTTCTTC. Translated, it gives CASSLVGKPGLASYNEQFF.

This chain links TRBV10-2 with TRBJ2-1, with TRBD1 identical over 8 bases. V was clipped by 1 base and J by 7 bases; unmatched bases: 6. The germline CDR1 and CDR2 sequences are WSHSY and SAAADI. The CDR3 runs 15 residues. CDR3 bases: TGCGCCAGCAGTGAGTTATGGACAGGGCTTAATGAGCAGTTCTTC. It is translated as CASSELWTGLNEQFF.

The V gene is TRBV29-1, the J gene TRBJ2-2; tentative D call: TRBD1 (6 bases). Germline assignment: CDR1 SQVTM and CDR2 ANQGSEA. The V and J ends lost 6 bases and 6 bases respectively, with 17 bases between them. The CDR3 is 14 amino acids. In DNA, the CDR3 is TGCAGCGTGAGCTCAGGGGTCAGGGCCGGGGAGCTGTTTTTT. It encodes CSVSSGVRAGELFF.

This sequence joins TRBV10-3 and TRBJ2-7; tentative D call: TRBD1 (5 bases). The CDR3 contains 13 residues. CDR1 is ENHRY and CDR2 is SYGVKD in the germline V gene. CDR3 nucleotide sequence: TGTGCGGCAGGGCGAAAAGGCCAATACGAGCAGTACTTC. Encoded protein: CAAGRKGQYEQYF.

This chain links TRBV6-6 with TRBJ1-1, with D unresolved. Trimming left V 5 bases short and J 1 base short, with 11 bases between. The germline CDR1 and CDR2 sequences are MNHNY and SVGAGI (reference sequence). The CDR3 is 14 amino acids. CDR3 protein: CASSPLDGNTEAFF. The CDR3, as DNA: TGTGCCAGCAGTCCCCTAGACGGGAACACTGAAGCTTTCTTT.

The chain is built from TRBV7-9 and TRBJ2-5; 10 bases agree with TRBD2. Per the germline V gene, CDR1 is SEHNR and CDR2 is FQNEAQ (reference sequence). CDR3 size: 15 residues. The trim removed 4 bases at V and 5 bases at J, leaving 7 bases unmatched. The CDR3 DNA is TGTGCCAGCAGCTACGAGCGGGAGGGTGGGGAGACCCAGTACTTC. It codes for CASSYEREGGETQYF.

The chain carries TRBV4-3 and TRBJ2-3; 10 bases fit TRBD2. There are 17 residues in the CDR3. V gave up 0 bases and J gave up 3 bases; unmatched junction bases: 6. Germline loops: CDR1 LGHNA, CDR2 YSLEER. The CDR3 spells CASSQDPAGGPTDTQYF. CDR3 DNA sequence: TGCGCCAGCAGCCAAGATCCAGCGGGAGGGCCAACAGATACGCAGTATTTT.

This sequence joins TRBV5-6 and TRBJ2-1; D is undetermined. CDR1 SGHDT and CDR2 YYEEEE come from the germline V gene. The CDR3 is 13 residues long. The V end was cut by 0 bases, the J end by 6 bases, with 7 bases between. CDR3 loop: CASSLVQRNEQFF. CDR3 nucleotide sequence: TGTGCCAGCAGCTTGGTCCAGCGCAATGAGCAGTTCTTC.

The chain carries TRBV10-2 and TRBJ2-1, with unresolved D. The CDR3 consists of 13 residues. Trimming stripped 8 bases from V and 6 bases from J, with 14 bases between. In germline, CDR1 is WSHSY, CDR2 SAAADI. The DNA for the CDR3 is TGCGCCAGCGGGTGGGCTGTGACCAATGAGCAGTTCTTC. The encoded protein is CASGWAVTNEQFF.

The chain is built from TRBV6-6 and TRBJ2-7; possible D gene TRBD2, 6 bases. V was shortened by 5 bases and J by 6 bases, with 8 bases between the two germline ends. The CDR3 runs to 11 residues. Germline V CDR1 and CDR2: MNHNY, SVGAGI (reference sequence). The CDR3 DNA sequence: TGTGCCAGCAGTCTAGCGTCCGAGCAGTACTTC. It codes for CASSLASEQYF.

The J gene is TRBJ2-6, the V gene TRBV21-1; the table's TRBD1 call for D was not verified on the DNA. TRBV21-1 is a documented pseudogene. The CDR3 sequence is 17 residues long. CDR3 bases: TGTGCCAGCAGCGTCCCGGGACAGGGTTCTGGGGCCAACGTCCTGACTTTC. Translation gives CASSVPGQGSGANVLTF.

V is TRBV5-4 and J is TRBJ2-3; D unclear. CDR3 size: 12 residues. The V gene's germline CDR1 is SGHNT and CDR2 YYREEE (reference sequence). The V end lost 4 bases, the J end lost 4 bases, and 7 bases lay between the germline ends. This CDR3 reads CASSKTSDTQYF. The CDR3 nucleotides read TGTGCCAGCAGCAAGACATCAGATACGCAGTATTTT.

This sequence joins TRBV4-3 and TRBJ2-7; perhaps D is TRBD1 or TRBD2 (5 bases each). The CDR3 runs 16 residues. Germline V gives CDR1 LGHNA, CDR2 YSLEER. Trimming took 1 base from V and 2 from J, leaving 15 bases between them. CDR3 sequence: CASSQARGVFTYEQYF. The CDR3, as DNA: TGCGCCAGCAGCCAAGCCCGAGGGGTGTTTACCTACGAGCAGTACTTC.

CDR3 region: CASSFIDSGELFF. The DNA of the CDR3 is TGTGCCAGCAGCTTTATTGACTCCGGGGAGCTGTTTTTT. The rearrangement uses TRBV11-1 and TRBJ2-2; D is uncertain. In germline, CDR1 is SGHAT, CDR2 FQDESV (reference sequence). Between the trimmed V and J ends, which lost 3 bases and 6 bases, there was a span of 8 bases. CDR3 length: 13 residues.

The chain employs TRBV11-2 and TRBJ2-2; D might be TRBD1 (6 bases). Trimming left V 6 bases short and J 9 bases short, with 17 bases between. The CDR3 loop spans 14 amino acids. Germline CDR1 SGHAT, CDR2 FQNNGV. The CDR3 region is CASRKNQGFRELFF. The CDR3 bases are TGTGCCAGCAGAAAGAATCAGGGGTTCAGGGAGCTGTTTTTT.

This clone was counted once. The chain has TRBV7-9 and TRBJ2-7; D is undetermined. This CDR3 comprises 16 residues. CDR1 and CDR2 from the germline V gene are SEHNR and FQNEAQ (reference sequence). Trimming took off 2 bases at V and 7 bases at J, with 21 bases between the two ends. This chain's CDR3 is CASSLKRQGPMEEQYF. In nucleotides, the CDR3 is TGTGCCAGCAGCTTAAAGCGACAAGGCCCGATGGAAGAGCAGTACTTC.

The chain has TRBV13 and TRBJ2-7; 11 nucleotides agree with TRBD1. CDR3 length: 15 residues. CDR1 PRHDT and CDR2 FYEKMQ come from the germline V gene (reference sequence). After removal of 1 base from V and 6 bases from J, the junction contained 5 bases not matched to a gene. The CDR3 here is CASSLVGTGGSEQYF. The CDR3 DNA is TGTGCCAGCAGCTTAGTAGGGACAGGGGGAAGCGAGCAGTACTTC.

V and J are TRBV29-1 and TRBJ2-7; D might be TRBD1 (6 bases). The CDR3 is 13 residues long. V lost 2 bases and J lost 3, with 11 bases in between. Germline V gene sequence: CDR1 SQVTM, CDR2 ANQGSEA. CDR3 sequence: CSVESGQDYEQYF. The CDR3 DNA is TGCAGCGTTGAATCGGGACAAGACTACGAGCAGTACTTC.

The genes are TRBV11-2 and TRBJ2-7; a possible D gene is TRBD2 (5 bases). Germline V gene data show CDR1 as SGHAT and CDR2 as FQNNGV. CDR3 length equals 13 residues. Deletions cut 5 bases from V and 6 bases from J, with 14 bases between. The CDR3 sequence: CASSPGVAPEQYF. The CDR3 DNA reads TGTGCCAGCAGCCCCGGGGTGGCCCCCGAGCAGTACTTC.

The rearrangement links TRBV11-2 to TRBJ2-7; D uncertain. The germline V gene has CDR1 SGHAT and CDR2 FQNNGV. Trimming left V 5 bases short and J 4 bases short, with 9 bases between. The CDR3 is made up of 12 amino acids. CDR3 loop: CASSHPPYEQYF. The CDR3 region has the DNA TGTGCCAGCAGCCACCCGCCGTACGAGCAGTACTTC.

V gene TRBV28 combines with J gene TRBJ2-7; 7 bases agree with TRBD2. CDR1 MDHEN and CDR2 SYDVKM come from the germline V gene. With V trimmed by 4 bases and J by 3 bases, 12 bases remained unmatched. This CDR3 has 16 amino acids. CDR3: CASSSRDYSISYEQYF. The CDR3 DNA sequence: TGTGCCAGCAGTTCTCGGGACTACTCAATTAGCTACGAGCAGTACTTC. The full variable domain, in which reference TRBV28 and TRBJ2-7 provide the parts outside the CDR3, is DVKVTQSSRYLVKRTGEKVFLECVQDMDHENMFWYRQDPGLGLRLIYFSYDVKMKEKGDIPEGYSVSREKKERFSLILESASTNQTSMYLCASSSRDYSISYEQYFGPGTRLTVT.

This chain's CDR3 is CASSIRRGNGYTF. In nucleotides, the CDR3 is TGTGCCAGTAGTATACGACGGGGGAATGGCTACACCTTC. This chain connects TRBV19 to TRBJ1-2, with a tentative D call TRBD1 (5 bases). Germline CDR1 reads LNHDA; CDR2 reads SQIVND (reference sequence). V gave up 2 bases and J gave up 6 bases, with 10 bases separating them. The CDR3 is made up of 13 amino acids.

V usage is TRBV9 and J usage is TRBJ1-2; maybe TRBD1 (5 bases). Germline-derived CDR1 and CDR2 are SGDLS and YYNGEE. This CDR3 is built from 16 residues. V was cut by 4 bases and J by 3 bases, with 19 bases left in between. For the CDR3, the DNA is TGTGCCAGCAGCCCCCAACGACAGAACTTAGACTATGGCTACACCTTC. The encoded protein is CASSPQRQNLDYGYTF.

This sequence joins TRBV18 and TRBJ2-5; 13 nucleotides align to TRBD2. Germline CDR1 is KGHSH and CDR2 is LQKENI. With 3 bases clipped from V and 5 bases from J, the junction kept 3 bases outside the gene matches. This CDR3 region has 15 residues. The CDR3 region has the DNA TGTGCCAGCTCACCGGGACTAGCGGGAACCGAGACCCAGTACTTC. It codes for CASSPGLAGTETQYF. The variable domain in full, completed from reference TRBV18 and TRBJ2-5, reads NAGVMQNPRHLVRRRGQEARLRCSPMKGHSHVYWYRQLPEEGLKFMVYLQKENIIDESGMPKERFSAEFPKEGPSILRIQQVVRGDSAAYFCASSPGLAGTETQYFGPGTRLLVL.